This passage covers 23 T cell receptor beta chains from one sample sequenced in a study of CD8 T cells in Susac syndrome. RNA was extracted with the RNeasy kit, and a quantity of 0.5 to 1 ug was reverse transcribed using random hexamers. TCRdb analysed the immunoSEQ multiplex PCR reads with MiXCR anew, one entry per CDR3 protein. The data contain some 180,000 distinct CDR3 sequences, under 95% of them singletons. The sequenced sample was CD4+ T cells from PBMCs. The receptors originated from a human donor in good health.

This chain connects TRBV12-3 or TRBV12-4 to TRBJ2-2, with TRBD1 as a possible D gene (5 bases). The CDR3 is 12 residues long. Trimming removed 6 bases from V and 5 bases from J, with 7 bases in between. CDR3 nucleotide sequence: TGTGCCAGCAGAGCAGGGACCGGGGAGCTGTTTTTT. Protein sequence: CASRAGTGELFF.

This clonotype appeared a single time. The V and J genes are TRBV15 and TRBJ1-2, with TRBD1 as a possible D gene (5 bases). CDR1 is LNHNV and CDR2 is YYDKDF in the germline V gene (reference sequence). V was clipped by 2 bases and J by 8 bases, with 18 bases between them. CDR3 length: 15 residues. CDR3 in DNA: TGTGCCACCAGCAGACCCTGGGCCCTAAGGGGCGGCTACACCTTC. Its translation: CATSRPWALRGGYTF. Using reference TRBV15 and TRBJ1-2 for the parts outside the CDR3, the full variable domain is DAMVIQNPRYQVTQFGKPVTLSCSQTLNHNVMYWYQQKSSQAPKLLFHYYDKDFNNEADTPDNFQSRRPNTSFCFLDIRSPGLGDTAMYLCATSRPWALRGGYTFGSGTRLTVV.

This clonotype was seen a single time. This chain joins TRBV7-3 and TRBJ2-1; 8 bases fit TRBD2. J was trimmed by 9 bases and V by 6 bases; bases with no gene match: 7. The CDR3 sequence is 13 residues long. Germline V gene lookup returns CDR1 SGHTA and CDR2 FQGTGA. The CDR3 sequence is CASRRGLGSEQFF. CDR3 DNA sequence: TGTGCCAGCAGAAGGGGACTAGGCAGTGAGCAGTTCTTC.

The chain recombines TRBV4-3 with TRBJ1-4; no firm D call. Germline CDR1 reads LGHNA; CDR2 reads YSLEER. The length of the CDR3 is 15 residues. V was shortened by 1 base and J by 4 bases, with 10 bases between the two germline ends. CDR3 coding DNA: TGCGCCAGCAGCCAAGTTCCCGGGAATAATGAAAAACTGTTTTTT. It encodes CASSQVPGNNEKLFF.

This clonotype was seen a single time. The chain links TRBV4-2 to TRBJ2-7, with D tentatively TRBD2 (5 bases). Germline assignment: CDR1 LGHNA and CDR2 YNFKEQ. Between the trimmed V and J ends, which lost 6 bases and 1 base, there was a span of 16 bases. The CDR3 has 15 residues. CDR3 nucleotides: TGTGCCAGCAGACCCCACGGTGGGGAGTCCTACGAGCAGTACTTC. Its translation is CASRPHGGESYEQYF.

With respect to this clonotype: The junction departs from germline at one end; a sequencing error may be responsible. The gene calls are TRBV7-2 and TRBJ2-5; 11 nucleotides match TRBD2. The CDR3 has 14 residues. Germline loops: CDR1 SGHTA, CDR2 FQGNSA. The CDR3 loop reads CASSIAGGAETQYF. DNA for the CDR3: TGTGCCAGCAGCATAGCGGGGGGGGCGGAGACCCAGTACTTC.

This clonotype was found once. The CDR3 loop is CASSPSTGGNENIQYF. CDR3 in DNA: TGCGCCAGCAGCCCCTCTACAGGGGGAAATGAAAACATTCAGTACTTC. The chain has TRBV5-1 and TRBJ2-4; TRBD1 agrees at 8 bases. Germline CDR1 reads SGHRS; CDR2 reads YFSETQ. The CDR3 is made up of 16 amino acids. With 4 bases clipped from V and 5 bases from J, the junction kept 11 bases outside the gene matches.

This clonotype came up a few times. The chain links TRBV7-3 to TRBJ1-1; D gene uncertain. CDR1 and CDR2 (germline): SGHTA, FQGTGA. The CDR3 consists of 14 residues. V was pared by 1 base and J by 1 base, with 7 bases between. The CDR3 region has the DNA TGTGCCAGCAGCTTAAAGGGCGGGAACACTGAAGCTTTCTTT. This codes for CASSLKGGNTEAFF.

This chain links TRBV20-1 with TRBJ1-2; D is unclear. Germline-derived CDR1 and CDR2 are DFQATT and SNEGSKA (reference sequence). CDR3 length: 13 amino acids. Trimming left V 0 bases short and J 6 bases short, with 11 bases between. The CDR3 region is CSARDRVSNGYTF. For the CDR3, the DNA is TGCAGTGCTAGAGATCGAGTAAGCAATGGCTACACCTTC.

This clonotype appeared once. V is TRBV7-9 and J is TRBJ1-5; the match to TRBD1 covers 7 bases. Trimming removed 5 bases from V and 6 bases from J; junction bases left unmatched: 10. The CDR3 loop spans 15 amino acids. Germline values: CDR1 SEHNR, CDR2 FQNEAQ (reference sequence). Written as DNA, the CDR3 is TGTGCCAGCAGCGAGCAGGGGGATGGGGGTCAGCCCCAGCATTTT. It codes for CASSEQGDGGQPQHF.

In this sample, this clonotype turned up once. The chain recombines TRBV15 with TRBJ1-2, with TRBD1 matching over 10 bases. V lost 5 bases and J lost 5; bases outside the gene matches: 5. The CDR3 runs 14 residues. The germline CDR1 and CDR2 sequences are LNHNV and YYDKDF (reference sequence). As DNA, the CDR3 is TGTGCCACCAGCCTAGGACAGGGGGGGTATGGCTACACCTTC. Encoded protein: CATSLGQGGYGYTF.

The rearrangement links TRBV28 to TRBJ2-7; tentative D call: TRBD2 (5 bases). The CDR3 runs 12 residues. The germline V gene has CDR1 MDHEN and CDR2 SYDVKM. The germline V and J ends were trimmed by 7 bases and 0 bases, with 7 bases remaining between them. The DNA of the CDR3 is TGTGCCAGCATGGGGAGCTCCTACGAGCAGTACTTC. Translating it yields CASMGSSYEQYF.

The chain has TRBV5-1 and TRBJ1-4, with 9 bases aligning to TRBD1. V lost 4 bases to trimming and J lost 7 bases; unmatched junction nucleotides: 8. Germline V CDR1 and CDR2: SGHRS, YFSETQ. The CDR3 has 15 residues. The CDR3 DNA reads TGCGCCAGCAGCCCATCGGGACAGGGAAGTGAAAAACTGTTTTTT. Its translation: CASSPSGQGSEKLFF.

The genes are TRBV6-6 and TRBJ2-7; D ambiguous. Trimming cost V 5 bases and J 1 base, with 3 bases left between them. There are 11 residues in the CDR3. Germline V CDR1 and CDR2: MNHNY, SVGAGI (reference sequence). The CDR3, as DNA: TGTGCCAGCAGTAATTCCTACGAGCAGTACTTC. Translated: CASSNSYEQYF.

The chain combines TRBV20-1 with TRBJ1-1; D not resolved. Trimming shortened V by 6 bases and J by 4 bases, and 18 bases separated the two germline ends. This CDR3 contains 14 residues. Germline V CDR1 and CDR2: DFQATT, SNEGSKA (reference sequence). CDR3 sequence reads: CSAHKPRGGTEAFF. The CDR3 nucleotides are TGCAGTGCCCACAAACCGCGGGGAGGCACTGAAGCTTTCTTT.

This chain connects TRBV2 to TRBJ1-5; D gene ambiguous. The CDR3 consists of 13 residues. Trimming left V 4 bases short and J 3 bases short, with 7 bases between. Germline CDR1 reads SNHLY; CDR2 reads FYNNEI. The CDR3 DNA reads TGTGCCAGCAGTGTGGATCTCAATCAGCCCCAGCATTTT. Residues: CASSVDLNQPQHF.

This chain uses TRBV28 with TRBJ1-1, with no clear D. Germline CDR1 reads MDHEN; CDR2 reads SYDVKM. The V end was cut by 7 bases, the J end by 10 bases, with 16 bases between. The CDR3 length is 12 residues. The CDR3 nucleotides are TGTGCCAGCATTATCAACCCCTCTACAGCTTTCTTT. Encoded protein: CASIINPSTAFF.

The V and J genes are TRBV28 and TRBJ2-5; TRBD1 aligns across 8 bases. Unmatched junction bases numbered 4, after V lost 2 bases and J lost 5 bases. Germline CDR1 MDHEN, CDR2 SYDVKM. The CDR3 consists of 14 residues. The CDR3 coding sequence is TGTGCCAGCAGTTTAGCAGGGGGCGGTGAGACCCAGTACTTC. Translated, it gives CASSLAGGGETQYF.

V and J are TRBV10-2 and TRBJ2-3, with D perhaps matching TRBD1 (5 bases). Trimming took off 3 bases at V and 1 base at J, with 11 bases between the two ends. The CDR3 is 15 residues long. Germline V gene lookup returns CDR1 WSHSY and CDR2 SAAADI. In DNA, the CDR3 is TGCGCCAGCAGTGATAGGACATTGGGCACAGATACGCAGTATTTT. Translated, it gives CASSDRTLGTDTQYF.

CDR3 residues: CASRSGTTNTGELFF. CDR3 in DNA: TGTGCCAGCAGATCCGGGACTACGAACACCGGGGAGCTGTTTTTT. The V gene is TRBV12-3 or TRBV12-4, the J gene TRBJ2-2; 7 bases are a match to TRBD2. The ends lost 6 bases at V and 0 bases at J; junction bases unmatched: 4. The CDR3 consists of 15 residues.

The chain employs TRBV7-3 and TRBJ1-1, with D uncertain. Germline-derived CDR1 and CDR2 are SGHTA and FQGTGA. The V and J ends lost 1 base and 0 bases respectively, with 3 bases between them. The CDR3 has 13 amino acids. CDR3 region: CASSLMLNTEAFF. CDR3 DNA sequence: TGTGCCAGCAGCTTAATGTTGAACACTGAAGCTTTCTTT.

The chain is built from TRBV28 and TRBJ2-5; D gene unclear. Trimming took 8 bases from V and 2 from J, leaving 9 bases between them. The CDR3 covers 12 residues. The germline CDR1 and CDR2 sequences are MDHEN and SYDVKM. CDR3 DNA: TGTGCCAGCCGGCCAGGACAAGAGACCCAGTACTTC. This encodes CASRPGQETQYF.

CDR3 amino acids: CATKKPGPNTGELFF. The DNA for the CDR3 is TGTGCCACCAAAAAACCGGGCCCGAACACCGGGGAGCTGTTTTTT. This chain connects TRBV19 to TRBJ2-2; no clear D gene. The length of the CDR3 is 15 residues. The germline gives CDR1 LNHDA, CDR2 SQIVND (reference sequence). With 10 bases removed from V and 0 bases from J, the gap between germline ends came to 15 bases.